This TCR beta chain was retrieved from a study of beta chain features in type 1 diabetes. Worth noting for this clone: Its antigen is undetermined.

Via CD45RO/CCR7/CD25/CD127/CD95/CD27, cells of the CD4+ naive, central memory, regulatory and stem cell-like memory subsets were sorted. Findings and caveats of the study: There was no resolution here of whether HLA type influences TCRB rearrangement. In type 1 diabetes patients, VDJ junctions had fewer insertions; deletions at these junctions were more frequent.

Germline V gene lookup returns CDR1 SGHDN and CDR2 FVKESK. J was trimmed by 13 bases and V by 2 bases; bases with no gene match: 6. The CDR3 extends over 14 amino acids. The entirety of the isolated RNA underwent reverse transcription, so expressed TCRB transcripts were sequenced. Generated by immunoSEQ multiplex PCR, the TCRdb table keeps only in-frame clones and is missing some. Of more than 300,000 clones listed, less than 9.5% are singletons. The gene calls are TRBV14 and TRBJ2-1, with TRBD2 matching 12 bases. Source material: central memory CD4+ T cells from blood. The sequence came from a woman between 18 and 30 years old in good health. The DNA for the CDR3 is TGTGCCAGCAGCCAAATCGGACTAGCGGGGTCTCAGTTCTTC. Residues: CASSQIGLAGSQFF.